What follows is one T cell receptor (beta chain) and its context. It has no known antigen specificity. The record has no base qualities; no much larger clone is one base away. The donors were some 36 Caucasian individuals from Russia, aged roughly 6 to 90 years, who were systemically healthy. Each donor gave 8 to 10 milliliters of peripheral blood, collected into EDTA-treated Vacutainer tubes. Ficoll-Paque density-gradient centrifugation was used to isolate PBMCs, with at least 7 million per sample. Trizol reagent was used to extract total RNA from the PBMCs, yielding at least 6 micrograms per sample. The percentages of naive CD45RAhigh/CD27high T cells were determined by flow cytometry on a PBMC aliquot from every donor. This record belongs to a study of blood T cells in healthy people across ages (dated by TCRdb to about 2015). Study-level background: In model experiments, template switching captured about one uniquely barcoded TCR beta cDNA molecule for every two T cells. Age-related changes in TCR beta repertoire diversity were measured in the study by deep sequencing normalized with unique cDNA molecular identifiers. The donors were divided into four age groups: young (average approximately 17 years), middle-aged (about 40), aged (about 56) and long-lived (about 80). Donors of different ages were randomly distributed across sequencing lanes to avoid experimental bias. For two donors (one aged 18 to 30 and one aged 80 or older), the study analyzed two additional independent replicas of 1 million unique cDNA reads from the same blood draw.

The CDR3 numbers 16 residues from cysteine through phenylalanine. Kept here is only the CDR3 DNA, which spans 48 bases and is read in frame from base 1. CDR1 and CDR2 are drawn from the germline V gene (reference sequence): DFQATT, SNEGSKA. V loses 1 base at its end and J loses 2 bases; junction bases beyond the gene matches: 7. Receptor amplification or capture employed 5' RACE. Sequencing relied on an Illumina HiSeq 2500. A second PCR of about 7 to 12 cycles was performed with a sample-barcoded 5' primer and a J-beta primer mix. A unique molecular identifier was introduced onto each TCR beta cDNA molecule by a template-switch 5' adaptor carrying 12 random nucleotides. Each sample yielded at least 2.5 million CDR3-containing paired-end reads. All of the RNA was converted into first-strand cDNA using the Mint cDNA synthesis kit, with a TRBC-specific oligonucleotide serving as the primer. All cDNA was treated with uracil-DNA glycosylase and then went through a first 18-cycle PCR with the universal primers M1SS and BC2_uni_R. The original pipeline was this. Normalization of each sample was performed by random selection of 1 million high-quality reads, each carrying a distinct molecular identifier. Reads sharing molecular identifiers were discarded rather than binned into consensus sequences. MiTCR, with a Q25 quality threshold and the strictest error-elimination algorithm, was used for CDR3 identification, clonotype clustering and error correction. A nonparametric unseen species model with Euler transformation was used to estimate lower-bound total TCR beta diversity. TCRdb redid the processing of the public reads, applying fastp at Q25 and MiXCR, and retained in-frame beta chains. A single entry per CDR3 protein holds the most common genes and DNA from its merged rows. TCRdb's processing, not the authors', yielded these V and J calls. Here the sample has 550,000 to 750,000 distinct CDR3 sequences; 21% occur a single time. Under 4% of the sample lies in the top ten.

Summary of the overall study and its limitations: Observed TCR beta diversity per million T cells fell roughly linearly with age, and a significant reduction was already apparent by age about 36. Because donor CMV infection status was unknown, age-related changes in expanded clonotypes were potentially confounded. Because profiling used bulk unsorted PBMCs, naive and antigen-experienced compartments could not be compared conclusively. There was a strong correlation between observed TCR beta diversity and the percentage of naive T cells measured by flow cytometry. Estimates of total diversity from one million sequenced T cells were regarded as lower bounds and underestimates. Compared with the aged group, the long-lived group had more naive CD4+ T cells, fewer expanded clones and increased TCR diversity, suggesting age selection.

The chain couples TRBV20-1 to TRBJ2-3; the junction holds 9 bases that match TRBD2. This receptor was identified in a man aged 70-80 years in good health. Material for sequencing was blood. The nucleotides are TGCAGTGCTAGAGGGGGCCCTAGCGGGACCACAGATACGCAGTATTTT. It translates to CSARGGPSGTTDTQYF.